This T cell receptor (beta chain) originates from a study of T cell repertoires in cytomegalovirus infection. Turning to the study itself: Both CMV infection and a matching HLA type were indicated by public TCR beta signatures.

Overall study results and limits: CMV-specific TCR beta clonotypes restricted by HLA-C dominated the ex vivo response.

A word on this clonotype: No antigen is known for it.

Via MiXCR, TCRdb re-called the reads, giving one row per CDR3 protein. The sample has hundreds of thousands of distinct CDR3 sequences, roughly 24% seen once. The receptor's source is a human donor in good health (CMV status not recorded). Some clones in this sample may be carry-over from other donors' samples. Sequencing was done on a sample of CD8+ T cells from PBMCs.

DNA of the CDR3: TGTGCCAGCAGCGCTGGGACTAGAGGGTGGGAGACCCAGTACTTC. This encodes CASSAGTRGWETQYF. This chain uses TRBV7-9 with TRBJ2-5; TRBD2 matches at 8 bases. After removal of 5 bases from V and 5 bases from J, the junction contained 10 bases not matched to a gene. The CDR3 length is 15 residues. Germline V gene data show CDR1 as SEHNR and CDR2 as FQNEAQ (reference sequence).